Given below is one T cell receptor beta chain in context. As yet, its antigen is unknown. Each subset's genomic DNA was shared equally among a number of immunoSEQ plates. Assay used: immunoSEQ multiplex PCR; TCRdb lists only in-frame clones, some missing. Here the sample spans about 1,500,000 clones, more than 95% being singletons. This entry comes from a study of shared clonotypes between healthy human individuals. Whole-study findings and limits: Sequencing depth was expected to affect clonotype sharing among donors. Sampling involved blood alone; tissue repertoires likely differ.

This sequence originates from a man in his thirties or forties in good health. Sequencing was performed on naive CD4+ T cells sorted from blood. Subset in this sample: CD45RA+ positively selected.

CDR3 in DNA: TGCAGCGTTCGGACTAGCGGGACGAACACCGGGGAGCTGTTTTTT. It codes for CSVRTSGTNTGELFF. The chain employs TRBV29-1 and TRBJ2-2; 12 bases agree with TRBD2. The CDR3 runs 15 residues. V shed 5 bases and J 0 bases; nucleotides not matched to a gene: 1. Germline assignment: CDR1 SQVTM and CDR2 ANQGSEA.